This T cell receptor (beta chain) was sequenced in a study of cytomegalovirus exposure and HLA in healthy donors. V dropped 3 bases and J dropped 7 bases, with 3 bases sitting between them. Per germline, CDR1 LNHDA and CDR2 SQIVND (reference sequence). This CDR3 contains 11 residues. The PCR contained 60 Vbeta and 13 Jbeta primers. Assay used: immunoSEQ multiplex PCR; TCRdb lists only in-frame clones, some missing. This table has around 150,000 clones, 70% to 85% appearing once. The clonotype was recovered from a man aged 30 to 45 in good health and CMV-seropositive. The V and J genes are TRBV19 and TRBJ2-2; D is unresolved. Sequenced: PBMCs. CDR3 sequence (DNA): TGTGCCAGTAGTATTATCGGGGAGCTGTTTTTT. This gives the protein CASSIIGELFF.